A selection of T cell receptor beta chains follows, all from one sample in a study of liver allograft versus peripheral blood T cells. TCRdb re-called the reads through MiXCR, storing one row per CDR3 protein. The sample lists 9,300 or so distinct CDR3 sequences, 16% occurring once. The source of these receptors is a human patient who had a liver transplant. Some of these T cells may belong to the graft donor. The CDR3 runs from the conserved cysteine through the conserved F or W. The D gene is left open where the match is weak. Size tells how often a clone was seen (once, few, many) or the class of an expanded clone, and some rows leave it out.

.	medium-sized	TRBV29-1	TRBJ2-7	TGCAGCGTTGGGGCCTCGGGGGACTACGAGCAGTACTTC	CSVGASGDYEQYF
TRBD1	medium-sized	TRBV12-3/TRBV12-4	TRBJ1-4	TGTGCCAGCAGTTTAGAGACAGGGGGCTTTGAAAAACTGTTTTTT	CASSLETGGFEKLFF
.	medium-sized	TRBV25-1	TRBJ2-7	TGTGCCAGCAGTGGGGACGGAGGACTTTCCTACGAGCAGTACTTC	CASSGDGGLSYEQYF
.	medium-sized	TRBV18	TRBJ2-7	TGTGCCAGCTCACCAACGGTCTCCTACGAGCAGTACTTC	CASSPTVSYEQYF
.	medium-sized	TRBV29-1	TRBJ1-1	TGCAGCGTCCTCCGGGGGGAAACTGAAGCTTTCTTT	CSVLRGETEAFF
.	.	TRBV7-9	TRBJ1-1	TGTGCCAGCAGCTTAGAACAGAACACTGAAGCTTTCTTT	CASSLEQNTEAFF
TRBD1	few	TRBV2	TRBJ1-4	TGTGCCAGCAGTGAGCTACAGGGGAGGGAAAAACTGTTTTTT	CASSELQGREKLFF
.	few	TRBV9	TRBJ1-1	TGTGCCAGCAGCGTTGACCCAACCGGTTGGGGCGCTGAAGCTTTCTTT	CASSVDPTGWGAEAFF
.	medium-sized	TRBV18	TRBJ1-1	TGTGCCAGCTCACCGACCTTGAACACTGAAGCTTTCTTT	CASSPTLNTEAFF
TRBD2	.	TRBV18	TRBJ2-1	TGTGCCAGCTCACCCCGGGGGGATGAGCAGTTCTTC	CASSPRGDEQFF
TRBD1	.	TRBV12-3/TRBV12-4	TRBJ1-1	TGTGCCAGCAGTCGTACAGGGGGCGCGTTTATTGAAGCTTTCTTT	CASSRTGGAFIEAFF
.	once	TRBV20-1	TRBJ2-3	TGCAGTGCTAGAGGGGGAATAGCGAGGGATACGCAGTATTTT	CSARGGIARDTQYF
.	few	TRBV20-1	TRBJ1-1	TGCAGTGCTAGAATACAGGGCAGGATGAACACTGAAGCTTTCTTT	CSARIQGRMNTEAFF
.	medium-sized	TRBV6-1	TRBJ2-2	TGTGCCAGCAGACCATACGCGAACACCGGGGAGCTGTTTTTT	CASRPYANTGELFF
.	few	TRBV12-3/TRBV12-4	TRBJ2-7	TGTGCCAGCAGTTTACGAGGGACACCCCTCTACGAGCAGTACTTC	CASSLRGTPLYEQYF
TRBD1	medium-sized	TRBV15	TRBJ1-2	TGTGCCACCAGCAGAGACCTAGTCCCAAGCAGGGGGGACGATGGCTACACCTTC	CATSRDLVPSRGDDGYTF
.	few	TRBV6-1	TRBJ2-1	TGTGCCAGCAGTGAAGTTGGAGGGTGGAGGAATGAGCAGTTCTTC	CASSEVGGWRNEQFF
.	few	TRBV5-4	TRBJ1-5	TGTGCCAGCAGCTTGGGTAGGGCGATGGAGCCCCAGCATTTT	CASSLGRAMEPQHF
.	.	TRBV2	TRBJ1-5	TGTGCCAGCAGTGAGGGGCAGGGCAATCAGCCCCAGCATTTT	CASSEGQGNQPQHF
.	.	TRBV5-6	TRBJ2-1	TGTGCCAGCAGCCGGGACTTTTACAATGAGCAGTTCTTC	CASSRDFYNEQFF
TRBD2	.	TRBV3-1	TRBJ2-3	TGTGCCAGCAGCCCCCGACTAGCGGTTAACCCCACAGATACGCAGTATTTT	CASSPRLAVNPTDTQYF
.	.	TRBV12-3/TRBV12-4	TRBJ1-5	TGTGCCAGCACCCTTCAGGGCTGGGGCAATCAGCCCCAGCATTTT	CASTLQGWGNQPQHF
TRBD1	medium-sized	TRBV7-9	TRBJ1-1	TGTGCCAGCAGCTTAACAGGGGAATGGTGGAGGGACACTGAAGCTTTCTTT	CASSLTGEWWRDTEAFF
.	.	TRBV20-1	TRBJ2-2	TGCAGTGCTAGAAGGACCCTGAACACCGGGGAGCTGTTTTTT	CSARRTLNTGELFF
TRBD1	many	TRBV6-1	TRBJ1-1	TGTGCCAGCAAATATACAGGGGCAAACACTGAAGCTTTCTTT	CASKYTGANTEAFF
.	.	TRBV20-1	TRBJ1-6	TGCAGTGCCATAAAAGGGGATTATAATTCACCCCTCCACTTT	CSAIKGDYNSPLHF
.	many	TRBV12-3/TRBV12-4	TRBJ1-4	TGTGCCAGCATCATGGCCTCTAATGAAAAACTGTTTTTT	CASIMASNEKLFF
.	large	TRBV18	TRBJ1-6	TGTGCCAGCTCACCAGGAGCTTCACCCCTCCACTTT	CASSPGASPLHF
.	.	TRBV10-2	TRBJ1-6	TGCGCCAGCAGACTGTTGAATTCACCCCTCCACTTT	CASRLLNSPLHF
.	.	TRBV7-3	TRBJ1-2	TGTGCCAGCAGCTTCCCCAGGAACTATGGCTACACCTTC	CASSFPRNYGYTF
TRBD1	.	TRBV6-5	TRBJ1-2	TGTGTCAGCAGTAACCAGGGGGGTCGGGGCTACACCTTC	CVSSNQGGRGYTF
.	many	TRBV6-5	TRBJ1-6	TGTGCCAGCAGTTACCTGCAGGGGAGTTCACCCCTCCACTTT	CASSYLQGSSPLHF
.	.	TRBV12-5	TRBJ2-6	TGTGCTAGTGGTTTGGCCCCCTCTGGGGCCAACGTCCTGACTTTC	CASGLAPSGANVLTF
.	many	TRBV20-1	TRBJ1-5	TGCAGTGCTAGCAACAGGTTAAATCAGCCCCAGCATTTT	CSASNRLNQPQHF
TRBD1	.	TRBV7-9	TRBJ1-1	TGTGCCAGCAGGGGACAGGGAGACACTGAAGCTTTCTTT	CASRGQGDTEAFF
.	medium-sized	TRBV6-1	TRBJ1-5	TGTGCCAGCAGTGAAGCCATCGACGGTCAGCCCCAGCATTTT	CASSEAIDGQPQHF
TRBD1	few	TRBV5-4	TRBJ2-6	TGTGCCACCCGGGGGACAGGAATCCCCTCTGGGGCCAACGTCCTGACTTTC	CATRGTGIPSGANVLTF
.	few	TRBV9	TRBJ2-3	TGTGCCAGCAGCGTCGGCTTCACAGATACGCAGTATTTT	CASSVGFTDTQYF
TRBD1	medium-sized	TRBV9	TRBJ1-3	TGTGCCAGCAGCGCCGCCGGGACAGGCTCTGGAAACACCATATATTTT	CASSAAGTGSGNTIYF
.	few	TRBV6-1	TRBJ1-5	TGTGCCAGCAGACCCACCCGCGGGGCCCAGCATTTT	CASRPTRGAQHF